One and the same sample provided the 27 T cell receptor beta chains below, sequenced in a study of T cells after yellow fever vaccination. TCRdb processed the 5' RACE reads anew with MiXCR; each CDR3 protein has one entry. The sample lists hundreds of thousands of distinct CDR3 sequences, approximately 21% occurring once. Sequences were derived from PBMCs, sampled 15 days after the yellow fever booster vaccination. Receptors were obtained from a man aged 25-45 years who received the YFV17D yellow fever vaccine.

The chain uses TRBV12-3 or TRBV12-4 and TRBJ2-1; D could derive from TRBD1 or TRBD2 (5 bases each). The CDR3 runs to 11 residues. The V and J ends lost 5 bases and 16 bases respectively, with 15 bases between them. Written as DNA, the CDR3 is TGTGCCAGCAGTGCCGGGACCCAGCTTTTCTTC. Translated: CASSAGTQLFF.

The genes are TRBV6-5 and TRBJ2-1; D is unclear. The germline V and J ends were trimmed by 4 bases and 3 bases, with 10 bases remaining between them. Germline V gene lookup returns CDR1 MNHEY and CDR2 SVGAGI. The CDR3 contains 14 residues. CDR3 sequence: CASSSRADYNEQFF. CDR3 DNA: TGTGCCAGCAGTTCACGGGCGGACTACAATGAGCAGTTCTTC.

The CDR3 coding sequence is TGCGCCAGCAGCTTTTCGCGCCGCTACGAGCAGTACTTC. It specifies CASSFSRRYEQYF. The chain has TRBV5-1 and TRBJ2-7; D is unresolved. Trimming shortened V by 2 bases and J by 3 bases, and 9 bases separated the two germline ends. Germline V lookup: CDR1 SGHRS, CDR2 YFSETQ. The CDR3 extends over 13 amino acids.

The rearrangement joins TRBV9 to TRBJ2-5, with 9 nucleotides matching TRBD1. Trimming at V came to 4 bases and at J to 5 bases, leaving 6 bases not matched to a gene. Germline-derived CDR1 and CDR2 are SGDLS and YYNGEE. The length of the CDR3 is 14 residues. CDR3 DNA: TGTGCCAGCAGCTTGACAGGGGGGGCGGAGACCCAGTACTTC. Protein sequence: CASSLTGGAETQYF.

This clonotype was detected only a few times. The chain links TRBV29-1 to TRBJ2-7, with TRBD1 matching over 8 bases. Trimming cost V 5 bases and J 6 bases; bases outside gene matches: 15. CDR1 SQVTM and CDR2 ANQGSEA come from the germline V gene. There are 15 residues in the CDR3. The CDR3, as DNA: TGCAGCGTTCGTGGGACAGGCCGAAACCGGGGCGAGCAGTACTTC. It specifies CSVRGTGRNRGEQYF.

This chain joins TRBV7-9 and TRBJ2-7; D is perhaps TRBD2 (6 bases). CDR3 size: 12 residues. Trimming shortened V by 7 bases and J by 12 bases, and 19 bases separated the two germline ends. Germline CDR1 and CDR2: SEHNR and FQNEAQ (reference sequence). The CDR3 sequence: CASTSLEGGGYF. The CDR3 bases are TGTGCCAGCACCTCGCTGGAGGGCGGCGGGTACTTC.

The rearrangement uses TRBV27 and TRBJ2-7; D is perhaps TRBD1 (6 bases). The V end was cut by 6 bases, the J end by 2 bases, with 14 bases between. CDR1 and CDR2 from the germline V gene are MNHEY and SMNVEV (reference sequence). The CDR3 totals 14 residues. Here the CDR3 reads CASRSGQSTYEQYF. CDR3 sequence (DNA): TGTGCCAGCAGGTCGGGACAAAGTACCTACGAGCAGTACTTC.

This chain uses TRBV5-4 with TRBJ2-7; D unresolved. Trimming took off 1 base at V and 3 bases at J, with 11 bases between the two ends. Germline lookup yields CDR1 SGHNT and CDR2 YYREEE (reference sequence). The CDR3 has 14 amino acids. The CDR3 sequence is CASSLPLLLYEQYF. CDR3 coding DNA: TGTGCCAGCAGCTTGCCACTACTCCTCTACGAGCAGTACTTC. Variable domain in full (rest from reference TRBV5-4 and TRBJ2-7): ETGVTQSPTHLIKTRGQQVTLRCSSQSGHNTVSWYQQALGQGPQFIFQYYREEENGRGNFPPRFSGLQFPNYSSELNVNALELDDSALYLCASSLPLLLYEQYFGPGTRLTVT.

V and J are TRBV2 and TRBJ2-7; D is uncertain. The CDR3 totals 15 residues. The germline V gene has CDR1 SNHLY and CDR2 FYNNEI. Trimming left V 3 bases short and J 3 bases short, with 15 bases between. The CDR3 region is CASSDLGRRGYEQYF. CDR3 nucleotides: TGTGCCAGCAGTGATTTGGGCAGGCGAGGCTACGAGCAGTACTTC.

The chain combines TRBV2 with TRBJ2-3, with 10 positions matching TRBD1. The germline CDR1 and CDR2 sequences are SNHLY and FYNNEI. V dropped 6 bases and J dropped 4; count of bases not matched to a gene: 13. The CDR3 length is 17 residues. DNA for the CDR3: TGTGCCAGCAGACGAGGCACCGGGACAGGGGATGCAGATACGCAGTATTTT. Residues: CASRRGTGTGDADTQYF.

The chain couples TRBV23-1 to TRBJ2-3, with a possible D match to TRBD2 (6 bases). TRBV23-1 is an ORF; its function is uncertain. This CDR3 comprises 15 residues. Trimming removed 7 bases from V and 2 bases from J, with 16 bases in between. CDR3 sequence: CASTGGVRDTDTQYF. The CDR3, as DNA: TGCGCCAGCACTGGAGGGGTCAGGGACACAGATACGCAGTATTTT.

V usage is TRBV29-1 and J usage is TRBJ1-1; perhaps TRBD1 as D (5 bases). Germline assignment: CDR1 SQVTM and CDR2 ANQGSEA. This CDR3 contains 13 residues. V lost 2 bases and J lost 4, with 11 bases in between. The CDR3: CSVEWSRGTEAFF. The CDR3 coding sequence is TGCAGCGTTGAATGGTCAAGGGGCACTGAAGCTTTCTTT.

The V gene is TRBV5-6, the J gene TRBJ2-7; D unresolved. There are 13 residues in the CDR3. Germline values: CDR1 SGHDT, CDR2 YYEEEE. V was pared by 0 bases and J by 9 bases, with 13 bases between. CDR3 sequence reads: CASSLGTTHGQYF. The CDR3 DNA is TGTGCCAGCAGCTTGGGCACTACCCACGGGCAGTACTTC.

The chain recombines TRBV9 with TRBJ2-1, with TRBD2 identical over 11 bases. V lost 4 bases to trimming and J lost 2 bases; unmatched junction nucleotides: 8. CDR3 size: 17 residues. The V gene's germline CDR1 is SGDLS and CDR2 YYNGEE. CDR3 bases: TGTGCCAGCAGCACCTCACTAGCGGGAGTCCCCTACAATGAGCAGTTCTTC. It yields the protein CASSTSLAGVPYNEQFF.

In this sample, this clonotype turned up a few times. This sequence joins TRBV2 and TRBJ2-7; TRBD1 is a possible D gene (7 bases). This CDR3 region has 14 residues. Trimming cost V 7 bases and J 4 bases, with 17 bases left between them. CDR1 is SNHLY, CDR2 FYNNEI, per germline. In nucleotides, the CDR3 is TGTGCCAGCAAAGGTGCACAGGGGAGGTACGAGCAGTACTTC. Translated, it gives CASKGAQGRYEQYF.

The gene calls are TRBV5-1 and TRBJ2-1; possible D gene TRBD2, 5 bases. Trimming took off 0 bases at V and 7 bases at J, with 17 bases between the two ends. This CDR3 spans 16 amino acids. The V gene's germline CDR1 is SGHRS and CDR2 YFSETQ. This chain's CDR3 is CASSLGTRGPTNEQFF. Written as DNA, the CDR3 is TGCGCCAGCAGCTTGGGTACACGGGGTCCCACTAATGAGCAGTTCTTC.

This clonotype occurred many times. The V gene is TRBV10-3, the J gene TRBJ2-7; D gene ambiguous. Germline V gene sequence: CDR1 ENHRY, CDR2 SYGVKD. V gave up 11 bases and J gave up 0 bases, with 8 bases separating them. The CDR3 is 11 amino acids. CDR3 sequence: CAVSPSYEQYF. For the CDR3, the DNA is TGTGCCGTTTCTCCCTCCTACGAGCAGTACTTC.

The chain links TRBV9 to TRBJ2-1, with 16 positions matching TRBD2. V lost 2 bases to trimming and J lost 3 bases; unmatched junction nucleotides: 8. This CDR3 comprises 19 residues. Germline V lookup: CDR1 SGDLS, CDR2 YYNGEE. The CDR3 spells CASSVGLAGGPVGYNEQFF. CDR3 coding DNA: TGTGCCAGCAGCGTGGGACTAGCGGGAGGGCCCGTTGGCTACAATGAGCAGTTCTTC.

This chain uses TRBV13 with TRBJ1-1; 8 bases agree with TRBD1. From germline, CDR1 is PRHDT and CDR2 FYEKMQ (reference sequence). The V gene end was trimmed by 6 bases and the J gene end by 3 bases; junction bases not matched to a gene: 3. This CDR3 contains 13 residues. CDR3 loop: CASRTGAHTEAFF. CDR3 DNA: TGTGCCAGCAGGACAGGGGCCCACACTGAAGCTTTCTTT.

The rearrangement joins TRBV3-1 to TRBJ2-7; 11 bases are a match to TRBD2. This CDR3 comprises 15 residues. The ends lost 2 bases at V and 6 bases at J; junction bases unmatched: 6. Germline CDR1 and CDR2: LGHDT and YNNKEL (reference sequence). DNA for the CDR3: TGTGCCAGCAGCCAAATTAGCGGGAGGGCCGGCGAGCAGTACTTC. As protein: CASSQISGRAGEQYF.

The chain uses TRBV18 and TRBJ2-1, with TRBD1 matching 7 bases. The V segment lost 2 bases and the J segment 15 bases; nucleotides outside the gene matches: 10. The germline CDR1 and CDR2 sequences are KGHSH and LQKENI. The CDR3 totals 13 residues. The CDR3 DNA reads as TGTGCCAGCTCACCAACAGAGGCACAGGGGAGGTTCTTC. Encoded protein: CASSPTEAQGRFF.

This clonotype was seen a handful of times. Mismatch with germline at one junction end may stem from a read error. The rearrangement uses TRBV29-1 and TRBJ2-1; tentative D call: TRBD1 (6 bases). The germline CDR1 and CDR2 sequences are SQVTM and ANQGSEA. The CDR3 extends over 14 amino acids. CDR3 sequence reads: CSVKDRPAYNEQFF. CDR3 DNA sequence: TGCAGCGTTAAAGACAGGCCTGCCTACAATGAGCAGTTCTTC.

This clonotype was detected a few times. V usage is TRBV11-2 and J usage is TRBJ2-6; possibly TRBD1 for D (5 bases). The CDR3 has 16 residues. V lost 3 bases to trimming and J lost 3 bases, with 12 bases between them. Germline values: CDR1 SGHAT, CDR2 FQNNGV. The CDR3 coding sequence is TGTGCCAGCAGCTTTATAAGGGGCGGTGGGGCCAACGTCCTGACTTTC. Amino acid sequence: CASSFIRGGGANVLTF. Together with reference TRBV11-2 and TRBJ2-6, the CDR3 gives the full variable domain: EAGVAQSPRYKIIEKRQSVAFWCNPISGHATLYWYQQILGQGPKLLIQFQNNGVVDDSQLPKDRFSAERLKGVDSTLKIQPAKLEDSAVYLCASSFIRGGGANVLTFGAGSRLTVL.

This clonotype was seen a handful of times. J is TRBJ2-1 and V is TRBV12-3 or TRBV12-4; perhaps TRBD1 as D (5 bases). V lost 3 bases and J lost 4, with 10 bases in between. The CDR3 totals 14 residues. CDR3 loop: CASSFSDSYNEQFF. CDR3 sequence (DNA): TGTGCCAGCAGTTTTTCAGACAGTTACAATGAGCAGTTCTTC.

The chain combines TRBV7-8 with TRBJ2-7; D is unclear. Germline CDR1 is SGHVS and CDR2 is FQNEAQ. The CDR3 has 14 residues. Deletions cut 0 bases from V and 6 bases from J, with 12 bases between. In nucleotides, the CDR3 is TGTGCCAGCAGCTTAGCGGGGTTTTCCGGCGAGCAGTACTTC. Translated, it gives CASSLAGFSGEQYF.

J is TRBJ2-5 and V is TRBV11-2, with 15 bases aligning to TRBD2. V was clipped by 5 bases and J by 4 bases; unmatched bases: 20. Germline CDR1 SGHAT, CDR2 FQNNGV. The CDR3 has 21 residues. CDR3 coding DNA: TGTGCCAGCAGCCCCCGCCTAAAGGGGACTAGCGGGAGGAGATGGTCAGAGACCCAGTACTTC. Encoded protein: CASSPRLKGTSGRRWSETQYF.

This clonotype was recorded only once. The chain carries TRBV14 and TRBJ2-7, with 7 bases identical to TRBD2. Germline V gene sequence: CDR1 SGHDN, CDR2 FVKESK. V lost 4 bases to trimming and J lost 6 bases; unmatched junction nucleotides: 9. The CDR3 spans 14 residues. The CDR3 nucleotides are TGTGCCAGCAGCCTACTTGGACTAGAGTCCGAGCAGTACTTC. Its protein product is CASSLLGLESEQYF.